This T cell receptor (beta chain) was retrieved from a study of shared clonotypes between healthy human individuals. This clone was recorded a few times. The authors' processing: With immunoSEQ giving junction-only sequences and no quality scores, filtering differed. The repertoire was sequenced with immunoSEQ multiplex PCR; TCRdb's copy has only in-frame clones and lacks some. The DNA gave D and trimming, while V, J and clone size come from that table. Of roughly 1 million clones listed, 60% to 80% were seen once; the top ten hold around 1.5%. The germline V gene encodes CDR1 MNHEY and CDR2 SMNVEV (reference sequence). With V trimmed by 4 bases and J by 6 bases, 5 bases remained unmatched. The CDR3 contains 13 residues.

What was sequenced was memory CD4+ T cells sorted from blood. Subset given: CD45RA-negative fraction. The sequence was obtained from a young man in good health. This sequence joins TRBV27 and TRBJ1-1; 7 bases fit TRBD1. The CDR3: CASSSTGHSEAFF. Here the CDR3 DNA reads TGTGCCAGCAGTTCGACAGGGCACTCTGAAGCTTTCTTT.